The clone carrying this T cell receptor beta chain occurred once. Its cognate antigen is unknown. At one end the junction does not follow the germline gene, possibly because of a read error. Sequencing used immunoSEQ multiplex PCR; TCRdb keeps in-frame clones, though not all of them. The sample includes approximately 60,000 clones, around 80% seen only once; the top ten take 20%. This record belongs to a study of T cell responses to AZD1222 COVID-19 vaccine. Study-level results: Repertoire sampling was restricted to post-peak T cell response timepoints.

The CDR3 consists of 12 residues. This TCR came from an adult in good health. Sequenced here: peripheral blood, sampled on day 0 of AZD1222 vaccination. This chain joins TRBV12-3 or TRBV12-4 and TRBJ1-1, with D possibly being TRBD1 (6 bases). The CDR3 protein is CASSPQGLQVYF. The CDR3 DNA reads as TGTGCCAGCAGTCCACAGGGTCTCCAGGTATACTTT.